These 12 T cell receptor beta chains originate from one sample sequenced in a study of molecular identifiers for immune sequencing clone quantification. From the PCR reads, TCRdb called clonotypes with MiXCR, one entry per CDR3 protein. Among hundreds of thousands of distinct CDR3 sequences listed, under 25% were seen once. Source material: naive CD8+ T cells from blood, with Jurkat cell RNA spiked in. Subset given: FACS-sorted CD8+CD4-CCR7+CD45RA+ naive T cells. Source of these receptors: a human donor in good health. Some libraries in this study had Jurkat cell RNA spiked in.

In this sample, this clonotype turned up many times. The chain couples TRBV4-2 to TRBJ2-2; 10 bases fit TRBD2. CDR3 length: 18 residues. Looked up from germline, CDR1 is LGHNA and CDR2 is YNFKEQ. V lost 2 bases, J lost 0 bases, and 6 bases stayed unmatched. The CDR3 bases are TGTGCCAGCAGCCAAACGGCTAGCGGGGGCCCGAACACCGGGGAGCTGTTTTTT. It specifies CASSQTASGGPNTGELFF.

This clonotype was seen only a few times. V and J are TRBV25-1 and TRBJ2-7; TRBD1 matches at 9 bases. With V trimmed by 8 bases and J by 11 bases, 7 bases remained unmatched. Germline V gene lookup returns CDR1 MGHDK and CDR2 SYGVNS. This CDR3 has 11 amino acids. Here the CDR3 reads CASGTGGFEYF. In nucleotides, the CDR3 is TGTGCCAGCGGAACAGGGGGCTTCGAGTACTTC.

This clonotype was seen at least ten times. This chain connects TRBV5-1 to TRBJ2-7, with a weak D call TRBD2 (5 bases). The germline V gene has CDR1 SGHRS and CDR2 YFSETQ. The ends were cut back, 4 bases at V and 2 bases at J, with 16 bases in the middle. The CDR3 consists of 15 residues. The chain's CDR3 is CASSPKAGLPYEQYF. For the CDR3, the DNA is TGCGCCAGCAGCCCGAAGGCCGGACTCCCCTACGAGCAGTACTTC.

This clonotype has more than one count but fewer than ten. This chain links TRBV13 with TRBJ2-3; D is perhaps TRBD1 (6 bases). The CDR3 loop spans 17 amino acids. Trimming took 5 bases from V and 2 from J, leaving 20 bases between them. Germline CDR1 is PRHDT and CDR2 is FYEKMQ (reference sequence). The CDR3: CASSPPGGRGFTDTQYF. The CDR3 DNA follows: TGTGCCAGCAGCCCGCCTGGTGGCAGGGGATTCACAGATACGCAGTATTTT.

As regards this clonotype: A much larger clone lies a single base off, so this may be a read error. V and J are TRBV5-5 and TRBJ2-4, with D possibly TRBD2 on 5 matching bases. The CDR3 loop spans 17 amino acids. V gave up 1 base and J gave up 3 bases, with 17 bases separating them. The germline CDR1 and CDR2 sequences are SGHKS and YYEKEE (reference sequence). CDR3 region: CASSLNSVSEGKNIQYF. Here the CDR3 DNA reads TGTGCCAGCAGCTTGAATTCGGTTTCAGAGGGCAAAAACATTCAGTACTTC.

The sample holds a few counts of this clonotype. CDR3 bases: TGTGCCAGCAGGCGAAGACAGGGAGCAACTAATGAAAAACTGTTTTTT. Amino acids: CASRRRQGATNEKLFF. This sequence joins TRBV6-1 and TRBJ1-4; 7 bases fit TRBD1. The CDR3 is 16 amino acids. With V trimmed by 6 bases and J by 0 bases, 7 bases remained unmatched. Germline CDR1 MNHNS, CDR2 SASEGT.

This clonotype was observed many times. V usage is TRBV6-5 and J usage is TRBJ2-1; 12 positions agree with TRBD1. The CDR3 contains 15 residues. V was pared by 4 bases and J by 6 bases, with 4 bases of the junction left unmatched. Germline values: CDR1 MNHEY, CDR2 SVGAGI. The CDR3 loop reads CASSSGTGGFNEQFF. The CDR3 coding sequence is TGTGCCAGCAGTTCCGGGACAGGGGGCTTCAATGAGCAGTTCTTC.

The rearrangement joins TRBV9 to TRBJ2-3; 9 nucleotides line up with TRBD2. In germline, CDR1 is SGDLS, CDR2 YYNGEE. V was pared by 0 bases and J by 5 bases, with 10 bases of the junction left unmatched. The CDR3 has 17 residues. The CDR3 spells CASSVAVREGLGDTQYF. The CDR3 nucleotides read TGTGCCAGCAGCGTAGCCGTGCGGGAGGGCCTAGGAGATACGCAGTATTTT.

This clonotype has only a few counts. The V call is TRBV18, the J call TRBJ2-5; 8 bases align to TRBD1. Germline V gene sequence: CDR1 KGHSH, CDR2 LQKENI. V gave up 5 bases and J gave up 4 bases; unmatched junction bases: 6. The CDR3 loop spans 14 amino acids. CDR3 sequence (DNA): TGTGCCAGCTCAACGGCCAGGGGGCTAGAGACCCAGTACTTC. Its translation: CASSTARGLETQYF.

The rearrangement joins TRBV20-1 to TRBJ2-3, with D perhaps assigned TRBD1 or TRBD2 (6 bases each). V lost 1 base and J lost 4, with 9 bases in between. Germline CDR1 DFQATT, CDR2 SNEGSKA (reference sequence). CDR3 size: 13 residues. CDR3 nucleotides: TGCAGTGCTAGAGCACGGGGGCCAGATACGCAGTATTTT. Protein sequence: CSARARGPDTQYF.

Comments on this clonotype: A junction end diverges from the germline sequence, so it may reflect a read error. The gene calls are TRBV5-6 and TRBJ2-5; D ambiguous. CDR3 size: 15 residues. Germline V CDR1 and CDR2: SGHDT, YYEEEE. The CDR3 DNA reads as TGTGCCAGCAGCCCACTAACCGAGTTACAAGAGATCCAGTACTTC. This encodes CASSPLTELQEIQYF. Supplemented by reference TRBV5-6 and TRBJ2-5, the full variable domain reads DAGVTQSPTHLIKTRGQQVTLRCSPKSGHDTVSWYQQALGQGPQFIFQYYEEEERQRGNFPDRFSGHQFPNYSSELNVNALLLGDSALYLCASSPLTELQEIQYFGPGTRLLVL.

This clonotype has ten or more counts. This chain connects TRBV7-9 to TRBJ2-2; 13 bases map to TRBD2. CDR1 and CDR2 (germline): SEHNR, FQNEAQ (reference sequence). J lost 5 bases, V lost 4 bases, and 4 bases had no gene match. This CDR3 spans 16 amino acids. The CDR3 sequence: CASSSGLAGITGELFF. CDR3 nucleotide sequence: TGTGCCAGCAGCTCGGGACTAGCGGGGATTACCGGGGAGCTGTTTTTT.